This T cell receptor beta chain comes out of a study of cytomegalovirus exposure and HLA in healthy donors (dated by TCRdb to the late 2010s). About the investigation overall: In an earlier analysis of some 550 of the donors, around 300 Gb of sequence data and 90 million to 120 million unique TCR beta sequences from 150 million to 200 million T cells were reported. Approximately 310 gigabases of sequencing data and around 87 million unique TCR sequences were included in an early release covering roughly 600 HLA-typed donors. Of the roughly 410 genotyped donors, less than 90% were placed in the genetic ancestry cluster associated with self-reported Caucasian donors. The aim of the study was to test whether cataloging public T cell receptors could identify signatures of past pathogen exposure. The study used immunosequencing to profile the T cell repertoires of 670 or so subjects and linked those repertoires to cytomegalovirus serostatus. A separate validation cohort of some 130 different subjects was used in addition to the roughly 720-subject first cohort. High-throughput TCR immunosequencing, statistical association of individual TCRs with disease status, and machine learning were combined to predict cytomegalovirus infection status. To study patterns of TCR occurrence, a later analysis re-analyzed previously published TCR beta repertoires from 650 to 750 donors and added high-resolution HLA genotyping. The later analysis used no new phenotypic data to find candidate immune exposures, relying instead on TCR beta sequences and their occurrence across donors. To decide whether each TCR beta V gene segment behaved as functional or pseudogenic, an earlier analysis of some 600 of the donors relied on high-throughput TCR beta sequencing. Donor age, sex, ethnicity and CMV serostatus were collected together with the repertoire data. Genome-wide SNP genotypes for about three fifths of the roughly 670 donors were used in a later genetic analysis, which treated that subset as a discovery cohort. Every discovery cohort repertoire had been produced on one sequencing platform. Class I and class II HLA loci were covered by the typing at four-digit resolution. The number of donors typed differed by locus, with roughly 620-640 for A, B, C, DRB1 and DQB1, around 500 for DQA1, 606 for DPA1, and 472 for DPB1. Several DR-DQ haplotypes were handled as single units for association and clustering because linkage in the cohort was strong. Across around 400 genotyped donors of the cohort, an average of roughly 200,000 unique TCR beta nucleotide sequences per donor were sequenced, and roughly 17% of those sequences were non-productive.

From cysteine to phenylalanine, the CDR3 is 14 amino acids long. Here the CDR3 DNA is all that survives: 42 bases in frame from base 1. Taken from the germline V gene, the CDR1 and CDR2 loops are SGHAT and FQNNGV. Trimming accounts for 6 bases at V and 4 bases at J, while the number of junction bases matched to no gene is 6. Concerning this clone itself: Its antigen is currently not known. The sample holds no much larger clone one base away, and base qualities are not on file.

Libraries were constructed by the immunoSEQ multiplex PCR assay. A mixture of 60 forward primers for TCR Vbeta segments and 13 reverse primers for TCR Jbeta segments was used in the multiplex PCR. Amplification of the CDR3 region of rearranged TCR beta genes was performed with a multiplex PCR assay on genomic DNA. On the Illumina HiSeq System, the amplified TCR beta libraries were sequenced as 87-base-pair reads. The authors' analysis ran thus. A later analysis tallied roughly 76 million unique TCR beta chains across the 650 to 750 repertoires, and about 12 million of those chains were shared by two or more donors. Raw reads were error-corrected and collapsed into unique sequences with a nearest-neighbor algorithm that merged closely related sequences to remove PCR and sequencing errors. CDR3 sequences were aligned to IMGT reference sequences to assign V, D and J gene segments. Each retained sequence needed at least a six-nucleotide match to both a V gene segment and a J gene segment. A rearrangement was called productive if the CDR3 had no stop codons and remained in frame with V and J, and every other rearrangement was called non-productive. Following IMGT convention, CDR3 was defined as the stretch from the second conserved V-encoded cysteine up to the conserved J-encoded phenylalanine. The earlier analysis of 550 to 650 of the donors excluded any sequence lacking an unambiguous match to a single V gene segment. An earlier analysis of about 600 of the donors called V segments functional above 56.7% productive rearrangements and segregating when the between-donor standard deviation exceeded 5%. To diagnose cytomegalovirus status from the catalog of TCR beta chain sequences, a statistical classification framework was built. In a later analysis, TCR nucleotide sequences were compared against IMGT/GENE-DB human TR gene sequences so that V and J genes could be assigned. In a later analysis, CDR3 sequences and most-parsimonious VDJ recombination scenarios were assigned using the TCRdist pipeline. In a later analysis, each TCR beta chain was defined by its CDR3 amino acid sequence together with its V-gene family, and reads without a unique V-gene family were excluded. In a later analysis, a few hundred highly shared, low-generation-probability nucleotide sequences were removed to address suspected cross-contamination and a sequencing artifact. For each public chain, a later analysis derived a clonal expansion index from normalized ranks of inferred template counts within each repertoire. Generation probabilities in a later analysis came from a VDJ recombination model fitted to out-of-frame rearrangements, and those results were checked against IGoR. A later analysis scored TCR-TCR, TCR-HLA and TCR-CMV co-occurrence with hypergeometric tests, applying a repertoire-size bias correction to TCR pairs. A later analysis estimated false discovery rates by permuting HLA or CMV assignments 20 times. In a later analysis, co-occurring TCRs were grouped with DBSCAN, and TCRdist sequence similarity was added when clustering was performed within HLA-allele-positive subsets. Co-occurrence clustering excluded repertoires with fewer than 30,000 or more than 120,000 public chains, plus five with anomalous nucleotide sharing. Here the immuneACCESS table is served through TCRdb, limited to in-frame sequences with V and J called. Missing clones are a known gap in these copies; in checked studies unresolved V genes cover under half, and the rest lacks a known reason. The DNA was the basis for D and trimming; V, J and clone size are from that table. In all, the sample holds about 150,000 clones, and 75% to 85% of those were seen once. In total, the top ten clones hold around 5.6% of the sample.

Findings and caveats that apply to the study as a whole: Most TCR sequences were observed very rarely across donors, whereas some public TCRs were present in many individuals. The authors suggested that the approach could potentially be extended to other disease states and immunological phenotypes. Because HLA typing was unavailable for some donors at each locus, only the typed subset was used in association tests. In this cohort, only TCR beta chains were sequenced, and detectable features were limited by the absence of alpha or paired-chain data. A later analysis reported that several top co-occurrence clusters appeared linked to parvovirus B19, influenza, CMV and Epstein-Barr virus. Correlated functional status among segregating V segments might reflect linkage disequilibrium, but an unknown experimental factor could not be ruled out. In vitro tests confirmed that a few of the cytomegalovirus-associated TCR beta chains recognize cytomegalovirus antigens. Presence/absence analyses assumed roughly uniform sequencing depth across donors, an assumption that may not hold. For the cohort, immune exposure information was limited to CMV serostatus. In a later analysis, the rate of TCR association differed among HLA loci, with DRB1 alleles having the most associated TCRs and HLA-C alleles having the fewest. An association between a missense DCLRE1C variant and V-gene and J-gene trimming of TCR beta chains was found in a later genetic analysis and replicated in an independent cohort. Compared with equally common non-associated chains, HLA-associated TCR beta chains in a later analysis were more clonally expanded and had lower generation probabilities. In a later analysis, most CMV-associated TCR beta chains were found to appear HLA-restricted, with HLA associations seemingly driven largely by CMV exposure. The classifier was reported to diagnose cytomegalovirus status with high specificity and sensitivity in both the original and validation cohorts. The study gave a list of about 170 TCR beta chains associated with cytomegalovirus. Assigning TCR associations to individual alleles was difficult when HLA alleles, especially DR and DQ, strongly co-occurred. A further reported finding was that TCR beta sequences accurately predicted the HLA-A and HLA-B alleles for most subjects in the first cohort. In an earlier analysis of some 500 of the donors, most TCR beta V segments were observed in productive rearrangements about 87% or about 30% of the time, broadly matching IMGT annotations. Specific HLA alleles were associated with about 17,000 TCR beta sequences at a false discovery rate of 0.05 in a later analysis. According to a later genetic analysis, donors in an Asian-associated ancestry cluster had fewer N-insertions in productive TCRs than the approximately 670-donor mean. A cluster of highly shared sequence variants was judged likely to be a technical artifact of the sequencing pipeline. Because counts were too low, roughly 18 rarely observed V segments, including chromosome 9 orphons, were left out of the earlier analysis of 587 of the donors. The 87-base-pair reads could not distinguish some IMGT-functional V segments, including TRBV6-2 and TRBV6-3, so those segments were excluded.

In total, approximately 690 healthy bone marrow donors made up the cohort. All cohort members were sampled while nominally healthy, although unrecorded immune exposures were likely present. The donor was CMV seropositive and was included in the group of approximately 300 seropositive cohort members. Each donor provided a peripheral blood sample, and peripheral blood mononuclear cells were used for TCR beta sequencing. The Qiagen DNeasy Blood Extraction Kit was used to extract genomic DNA from the blood cell samples. The sequence was collected from a woman between 40 and 50 years old in good health and CMV-seropositive. Sample: PBMCs. This receptor chain uses TRBV11-2 and TRBJ2-7, and TRBD2 matches 10 of the central bases. DNA sequence: TGTGCCAGCAGGTCTCCAGCGGGAGGGTACGAGCAGTACTTC. Its amino acids are CASRSPAGGYEQYF.